The 23 T cell receptor beta chains presented below share a single source sample, sequenced in a study of blood T cells in healthy people across ages. The authors ran a second PCR of roughly 6 to 11 cycles using a sample-barcoded 5' primer and a J-beta primer mix. TCRdb fed the 5' RACE reads into MiXCR, producing one record per CDR3 protein. This sample has approximately 1.5 million distinct CDR3 sequences, with about 32% found just once. The sample comprised blood. Every receptor here comes from a woman aged 25 to 39 in good health.

The chain carries TRBV5-8 and TRBJ2-1; D not certain. Germline loops: CDR1 SGHTS, CDR2 YDEGEE. The CDR3 has 15 amino acids. V was trimmed by 3 bases and J by 2 bases, leaving 12 bases between them. The CDR3 here is CASSSPHYPYNEQFF. As DNA, the CDR3 is TGTGCCAGCAGCTCCCCGCACTACCCCTACAATGAGCAGTTCTTC. The variable domain in full, completed from reference TRBV5-8 and TRBJ2-1, reads EAGVTQSPTHLIKTRGQQATLRCSPISGHTSVYWYQQALGLGLQFLLWYDEGEERNRGNFPPRFSGRQFPNYSSELNVNALELEDSALYLCASSSPHYPYNEQFFGPGTRLTVL.

As concerns this clonotype: The junction departs from the called germline gene at one end, perhaps through a read error. The rearrangement links TRBV3-1 to TRBJ2-3; no clear D. The CDR3 has 13 amino acids. Germline lookup yields CDR1 LGHDT and CDR2 YNNKEL (reference sequence). In DNA, the CDR3 is TGTGCCAGCAGCCCGTTGGAAGTGGATAGGCAGTATTTT. Translation gives CASSPLEVDRQYF.

The rearrangement links TRBV6-5 to TRBJ2-3; D tentatively fits TRBD1 or TRBD2 (6 bases each). This CDR3 spans 13 amino acids. Trimming removed 7 bases at V and 0 bases at J, with 8 bases between. From germline, CDR1 is MNHEY and CDR2 SVGAGI. This chain's CDR3 is CASKGGSTDTQYF. CDR3 DNA: TGTGCCAGCAAAGGGGGGAGCACAGATACGCAGTATTTT.

The CDR3 DNA sequence: TGTGCCAGCAGCCCCTTACCGGGAGGGAAGATCCACGAGCAGTACTTC. The encoded protein is CASSPLPGGKIHEQYF. The chain employs TRBV9 and TRBJ2-7, with TRBD2 matching over 8 bases. CDR1 and CDR2 from the germline V gene are SGDLS and YYNGEE. The CDR3 runs 16 residues. The V gene end was trimmed by 4 bases and the J gene end by 5 bases; junction bases not matched to a gene: 14. Based on the CDR3 plus reference TRBV9 and TRBJ2-7, the full variable domain is DSGVTQTPKHLITATGQRVTLRCSPRSGDLSVYWYQQSLDQGLQFLIQYYNGEERAKGNILERFSAQQFPDLHSELNLSSLELGDSALYFCASSPLPGGKIHEQYFGPGTRLTVT.

In its sample, this clonotype was seen a few times. The chain employs TRBV20-1 and TRBJ2-7, with a possible D match to TRBD1 (6 bases). This CDR3 is built from 13 residues. Germline CDR1 and CDR2: DFQATT and SNEGSKA (reference sequence). V was clipped by 6 bases and J by 5 bases, with 17 bases between them. The CDR3 DNA reads TGCAGTGCCAGCCCGATGAGGGGGAACGAGCAGTACTTC. It encodes CSASPMRGNEQYF.

As to this clonotype: A clone one base away is much larger, so this may be a read error. The chain uses TRBV29-1 and TRBJ2-1; D could derive from TRBD1 or TRBD2 (5 bases each). CDR1 and CDR2 from the germline V gene are SQVTM and ANQGSEA. Trimming left V 4 bases short and J 6 bases short, with 19 bases between. The CDR3 runs 15 residues. In DNA form, the CDR3 reads TGCAGCGTTGGGCCGGGGCGAAGTGACTGCAATGAGCAGTTCTTC. Its protein product is CSVGPGRSDCNEQFF.

This clonotype was seen a handful of times. This chain uses TRBV5-4 with TRBJ2-7; 9 bases line up with TRBD2. The J call may be faulty, since TRBJ2-5 better matches the DNA end. There are 15 residues in the CDR3. Germline V gives CDR1 SGHNT, CDR2 YYREEE (reference sequence). This CDR3 reads CASSTLAGKAKTQYF. The CDR3 DNA is TGTGCCAGCAGCACCCTAGCGGGAAAGGCAAAGACCCAGTACTTC.

This rearrangement joins TRBV18 to TRBJ2-5, with D tentatively TRBD2 (6 bases). Trimming cost V 3 bases and J 3 bases, with 11 bases left between them. CDR1 and CDR2 from the germline V gene are KGHSH and LQKENI. This CDR3 is 14 amino acids long. The CDR3 spells CASSPGLGEETQYF. DNA of the CDR3: TGTGCCAGCTCACCGGGACTCGGAGAAGAGACCCAGTACTTC.

This clonotype has a handful of counts. The chain employs TRBV5-1 and TRBJ2-3; TRBD2 agrees at 9 bases. The CDR3 sequence is 17 residues long. Losses at the gene ends were 1 base for V and 0 bases for J; bases not matched to a gene: 6. In germline, CDR1 is SGHRS, CDR2 YFSETQ. CDR3 region: CASSLTAGGTSTDTQYF. In nucleotides, the CDR3 is TGCGCCAGCAGCTTGACAGCGGGGGGCACTAGCACAGATACGCAGTATTTT.

V usage is TRBV30 and J usage is TRBJ1-4; D might be TRBD1 (6 bases). The CDR3 spans 12 residues. Germline values: CDR1 GTSNPN, CDR2 SVGIG (reference sequence). Trimming shortened V by 5 bases and J by 12 bases, and 16 bases separated the two germline ends. CDR3 protein: CAWGTPGGELFF. The CDR3 bases are TGTGCCTGGGGGACACCCGGGGGGGAACTGTTTTTT.

The chain uses TRBV27 and TRBJ1-1, with TRBD1 matching over 8 bases. J gave up 0 bases and V 5 bases, and 8 bases lay outside the gene matches. CDR3 length equals 16 residues. The germline CDR1 and CDR2 sequences are MNHEY and SMNVEV (reference sequence). The DNA of the CDR3 is TGTGCCAGCAGTGCCTCAGGGGGCGAGGTGAACACTGAAGCTTTCTTT. Residues: CASSASGGEVNTEAFF.

The rearrangement links TRBV29-1 to TRBJ2-3; 8 nucleotides match TRBD2. The V gene end was trimmed by 7 bases and the J gene end by 1 base; junction bases not matched to a gene: 7. CDR1 is SQVTM, CDR2 ANQGSEA, per germline. CDR3 length: 14 amino acids. CDR3 DNA: TGCAGCGCTACTGGGCGGGAGGGCACAGATACGCAGTATTTT. This codes for CSATGREGTDTQYF.

This clonotype was seen only a few times. The chain carries TRBV28 and TRBJ1-5; D is possibly TRBD1 (5 bases). Trimming stripped 6 bases from V and 7 bases from J, with 10 bases between. The germline gives CDR1 MDHEN, CDR2 SYDVKM. CDR3 length: 12 amino acids. The CDR3 DNA follows: TGTGCCAGCAGATCCCAGGGCCAGCCCCAGCATTTT. Amino acid sequence: CASRSQGQPQHF.

The CDR3 reads CASGLTGDKSQYF. CDR3 nucleotides: TGTGCCAGCGGACTGACAGGGGATAAGTCCCAGTACTTC. The genes are TRBV21-1 and TRBJ2-5; the listed D gene, TRBD1, was not tested against the DNA. TRBV21-1 is labeled a pseudogene. CDR3 size: 13 residues.

This clonotype occurred a few times. The chain employs TRBV9 and TRBJ2-1, with a possible D match to TRBD2 (6 bases). The CDR3 is made up of 15 amino acids. The V end was cut by 4 bases, the J end by 5 bases, with 16 bases between. Germline V gene lookup returns CDR1 SGDLS and CDR2 YYNGEE. Here the CDR3 DNA reads TGTGCCAGCAGCCCCAGCGGGTTAGCTAACAATGAGCAGTTCTTC. Amino acids: CASSPSGLANNEQFF.

A word on this clonotype: One end of the junction is discordant with germline, which a read error may explain. The chain has TRBV20-1 and TRBJ1-2, with D uncertain. The CDR3 length is 13 residues. The V gene's germline CDR1 is DFQATT and CDR2 SNEGSKA (reference sequence). This CDR3 is CSASRRGKYDYTF. As DNA, the CDR3 is TGCAGTGCTAGCCGCCGTGGGAAGTATGACTACACCTTC.

This clonotype has ten or more counts. The chain joins TRBV10-3 to TRBJ2-3, with 9 bases fitting TRBD1. CDR3 length: 14 residues. The germline CDR1 and CDR2 sequences are ENHRY and SYGVKD. The junction had 5 bases not matched to a gene; V was cut back by 6 bases and J by 4 bases. The CDR3 region has the DNA TGTGCCATCAGCGGGACAGGGTTCCCAGATACGCAGTATTTT. This translates into CAISGTGFPDTQYF.

V usage is TRBV11-2 and J usage is TRBJ1-1; D is undetermined. The CDR3 covers 15 residues. Looked up from germline, CDR1 is SGHAT and CDR2 is FQNNGV. V lost 1 base, J lost 1 base, and 10 bases lay in between. CDR3 region: CASSLAKVTNTEAFF. The CDR3 bases are TGTGCCAGCAGCTTAGCCAAGGTTACGAACACTGAAGCTTTCTTT.

This clonotype has a count of ten or more. V is TRBV29-1 and J is TRBJ2-7; D gene unclear. The CDR3 consists of 11 residues. The germline CDR1 and CDR2 sequences are SQVTM and ANQGSEA. Trimming left V 7 bases short and J 1 base short, with 8 bases between. Here the CDR3 DNA reads TGCAGCGCAGTTATTTCCTACGAGCAGTACTTC. Encoded protein: CSAVISYEQYF.

The V call is TRBV9, the J call TRBJ2-1; 10 nucleotides line up with TRBD2. The CDR3 loop spans 16 amino acids. CDR1 SGDLS and CDR2 YYNGEE come from the germline V gene. The trim removed 0 bases at V and 8 bases at J, leaving 8 bases unmatched. In DNA, the CDR3 is TGTGCCAGCAGCGTAGGGTCTAGCGGGAGTTTTGATGAGCAGTTCTTC. The encoded protein is CASSVGSSGSFDEQFF.

A word on this clonotype: Since a much larger clone is just one base distant, this may be a read error. The chain recombines TRBV20-1 with TRBJ2-1; weak D call: TRBD2 (6 bases). Germline V gene data show CDR1 as DFQATT and CDR2 as SNEGSKA (reference sequence). The CDR3 covers 16 residues. Trimming removed 0 bases at V and 4 bases at J, with 16 bases between. The CDR3 here is CSARDLPAGLYNEQFF. CDR3 in DNA: TGCAGTGCTAGAGACCTCCCAGCGGGCTTATACAATGAGCAGTTCTTC.

The chain is built from TRBV20-1 and TRBJ2-5, with TRBD2 matching over 7 bases. Germline CDR1 and CDR2: DFQATT and SNEGSKA (reference sequence). The trim removed 0 bases at V and 3 bases at J, leaving 7 bases unmatched. The CDR3 consists of 15 residues. The CDR3 nucleotides read TGCAGTGCTAGAGATTGGGCGGGGACTAAAGAGACCCAGTACTTC. Translated, it gives CSARDWAGTKETQYF.

The gene calls are TRBV14 and TRBJ2-7; 8 nucleotides match TRBD1. Losses at the gene ends were 3 bases for V and 4 bases for J; bases not matched to a gene: 20. CDR3 length: 19 amino acids. CDR1 and CDR2 from the germline V gene are SGHDN and FVKESK. The CDR3: CASSQDRERPLKPTYEQYF. CDR3 sequence (DNA): TGTGCCAGCAGCCAGGACAGGGAACGGCCTTTGAAGCCTACTTACGAGCAGTACTTC.